This is a list of T cell receptor beta chains from one sample in a study of technical replicates of blood from a few donors. Produced via immunoSEQ multiplex PCR; TCRdb's table is partial and in-frame only. Here the sample spans tens of thousands of clones, around 87% being singletons. The sequencing sample was made of PBMCs. The receptors shown here come from a human donor in good health. Some clones in this sample may be carry-over from other donors' samples. The CDR3 runs from the conserved cysteine through the conserved F or W. A D gene is named only where the DNA matches it firmly. Clone sizes are given selectively: once, few, many, or a class where the clone is expanded.

d_gene	abundance	v_gene	j_gene	CDR3aa	CDR3nt
-	-	TRBV6-7	TRBJ2-7	CASSYTPRSRGGEQYF	TGTGCCAGCAGTTACACCCCCCGCAGTCGAGGTGGCGAGCAGTACTTC
TRBD2	-	TRBV18	TRBJ2-2	CGSSTLAGGTGELFF	TGTGGCAGCTCAACCCTAGCGGGAGGCACCGGGGAGCTGTTTTTT
TRBD1	once	TRBV7-8	TRBJ2-7	CASSLDRAIPYEQYF	TGTGCCAGCAGTTTGGACAGGGCGATCCCCTACGAGCAGTACTTC
-	-	TRBV18	TRBJ2-7	CASSPSSGTSYEQYF	TGTGCCAGCTCACCGTCAAGCGGAACCTCCTACGAGCAGTACTTC
-	once	TRBV6-6	TRBJ1-1	CASSQETGEAFF	TGTGCCAGCAGTCAAGAAACGGGAGAAGCTTTCTTT
-	once	TRBV7-3	TRBJ1-6	CASSGTSNSPLHF	TGTGCCAGCAGCGGCACCTCAAATTCACCCCTCCACTTT
TRBD1	once	TRBV7-9	TRBJ2-5	CASSLAGQAAIGQETQYF	TGTGCCAGCAGCTTAGCGGGACAGGCCGCGATTGGACAAGAGACCCAGTACTTC
-	-	TRBV6-6	TRBJ1-6	CASSFPTRGHNSPLHF	TGTGCCAGCAGTTTTCCGACAAGGGGTCATAATTCACCCCTCCACTTT
-	-	TRBV4-3	TRBJ2-4	CASSQVAFEAKNIQYF	TGCGCCAGCAGCCAAGTAGCGTTTGAGGCCAAAAACATTCAGTACTTC
-	-	TRBV11-2	TRBJ1-6	CASSLGGSGIYSPLHF	TGTGCCAGCAGCTTAGGAGGTTCAGGGATTTATTCACCCCTCCACTTT
TRBD1	few	TRBV5-1	TRBJ1-1	CASSLVRQGSEAFF	TGCGCCAGCAGCTTGGTGAGACAGGGCTCTGAAGCTTTCTTT
-	-	TRBV5-6	TRBJ2-3	CASSRRTERTDTQYF	TGTGCCAGCAGCCGGAGGACAGAACGCACAGATACGCAGTATTTT
TRBD1	-	TRBV4-1	TRBJ2-7	CASSQEQTTGFNEQYF	TGCGCCAGCAGCCAAGAGCAGACGACAGGGTTCAACGAGCAGTACTTC
-	-	TRBV18	TRBJ1-6	CASSPVLVHNNSPLHF	TGTGCCAGCTCACCAGTCTTGGTACATAATAATTCACCCCTCCACTTT
TRBD2	-	TRBV30	TRBJ2-1	CAWSVRGGWTSGRLDEQFF	TGTGCCTGGAGTGTACGAGGGGGCTGGACTAGCGGGAGGTTGGATGAGCAGTTCTTC
-	-	TRBV7-3	TRBJ2-5	CASSSLMEETQYF	TGTGCCAGCAGCTCCCTAATGGAGGAGACCCAGTACTTC
TRBD2	-	TRBV19	TRBJ2-3	CATSNAGTRPRDTQYF	TGTGCCACCTCTAACGCCGGGACTAGGCCTCGAGATACGCAGTATTTT
TRBD2	-	TRBV28	TRBJ2-7	CASSSGAPVEQYF	TGTGCCAGCAGTAGCGGGGCTCCTGTCGAGCAGTACTTC
TRBD1	-	TRBV7-9	TRBJ2-1	CASSSLRDRSDNEQFF	TGTGCCAGCAGCTCTCTCCGGGACAGGTCCGACAATGAGCAGTTCTTC
-	-	TRBV19	TRBJ1-1	CASKSFDSEAFF	TGTGCCAGTAAATCCTTTGACAGTGAAGCTTTCTTT
TRBD2	-	TRBV6-1	TRBJ2-1	CASRFLTSGNNEQFF	TGTGCCAGCAGGTTTTTGACTAGCGGGAACAATGAGCAGTTCTTC
-	-	TRBV5-1	TRBJ2-4	CASSSGDLSAKNIQYF	TGCGCCAGCAGCTCCGGGGATCTGAGCGCCAAAAACATTCAGTACTTC